What follows are 3 T cell receptor beta chains derived from one specimen sequenced in a study of T cells after yellow fever vaccination. MiXCR, run by TCRdb on the 5' RACE reads, gives a single entry per CDR3 protein. The sample shows 360,000 or so distinct CDR3 sequences, more than 9% of them seen only once. The sequences come from PBMCs, collected on the day of the first yellow fever vaccination. These receptors were obtained from a man aged 18 to 30 who received the YFV17D yellow fever vaccine.

This clonotype was seen more than once but under ten times. The chain has TRBV6-2 or TRBV6-3 and TRBJ2-3; tentatively, D is TRBD2 (5 bases). Per germline, CDR1 MNHEY and CDR2 SVGEGT. V was shortened by 2 bases and J by 5 bases, with 5 bases between the two germline ends. The CDR3 contains 12 residues. CDR3 DNA sequence: TGTGCCAGCAGTTACGCGGGAGATACGCAGTATTTT. It yields the protein CASSYAGDTQYF.

This sequence joins TRBV20-1 and TRBJ2-1; 7 bases map to TRBD2. Germline V gene sequence: CDR1 DFQATT, CDR2 SNEGSKA (reference sequence). The CDR3 covers 14 residues. Trimming took 4 bases from V and 2 from J; bases not matched to a gene: 5. CDR3 in amino acids: CSAISGLPYNEQFF. DNA of the CDR3: TGCAGTGCTATTAGCGGGCTGCCCTACAATGAGCAGTTCTTC.

J is TRBJ2-5 and V is TRBV9, with D hard to call. V was trimmed by 0 bases and J by 5 bases, leaving 14 bases between them. CDR1 is SGDLS and CDR2 is YYNGEE in the germline V gene. This CDR3 contains 15 residues. For the CDR3, the DNA is TGTGCCAGCAGCGTAGTGAGTAGCCTGGGGGAGACCCAGTACTTC. This codes for CASSVVSSLGETQYF.